This TCR delta chain stems from a study of gamma-delta T cells after stem cell transplantation. Germline V lookup: CDR1 GEAIGNYY, CDR2 EKD. V was clipped by 3 bases and J by 1 base; unmatched bases: 17. This CDR3 contains 20 residues. This clone is deemed large (0.1 to 1%). Additional DNA sequences in this sample encode the identical CDR3. TCRdb made new clone calls on the RT-PCR reads using CATT. The table shows 2,000 to 2,500 delta-chain clones, with 7.6% occurring only once. The source is a human donor. It is not recorded whose cells these are; they may come from a transplant donor. Sequenced input: gamma-delta T cells. V and J are TRDV2 and TRDJ1; 12 bases map to TRDD3. The CDR3 reads CACDQLLGDTRAPGTDKLIF. The CDR3 DNA sequence: TGTGCCTGTGACCAACTACTGGGGGATACCCGTGCCCCGGGCACCGATAAACTCATCTTT.